What follows are 16 T cell receptor beta chains derived from one specimen sequenced in a study of human T cells and chemical hapten exposure. TCRdb called the RACE reads again in MiXCR, with one record for every CDR3 protein. The sample lists about 90,000 distinct CDR3 sequences, around 9.9% seen once, with 0.8% to 1.2% in the top ten. The time point: patch test 3, about 24 weeks after DPC sensitization. As for treatment: therapeutic diphenylcyclopropenone sensitization with weekly scalp DPC. The starting material was whole blood, obtained in connection with sensitization to the hapten diphenylcyclopropenone (DPC). These receptors originate from a woman younger than 45 with alopecia areata. Some clones in this sample may be carry-over from other donors' samples.

This clonotype has at least ten counts. This chain connects TRBV12-3 or TRBV12-4 to TRBJ1-1; D remains unclear. The V and J ends lost 2 bases and 0 bases respectively, with 7 bases between them. The CDR3 is 14 amino acids. The CDR3 here is CASSLSYLNTEAFF. The CDR3 coding sequence is TGTGCCAGCAGTTTATCTTATTTGAACACTGAAGCTTTCTTT.

This clonotype occurred many times. CDR3 protein: CASSQDTENEKLFF. The DNA of the CDR3 is TGTGCCAGCAGCCAAGATACAGAGAATGAAAAACTGTTTTTT. The chain joins TRBV4-2 to TRBJ1-4; no clear D. The CDR3 length is 14 residues. CDR1 and CDR2 from the germline V gene are LGHNA and YNFKEQ. Trimming stripped 0 bases from V and 5 bases from J, with 7 bases between.

This clonotype was counted at least ten times. The rearrangement joins TRBV6-6 to TRBJ2-3; D not resolved. CDR3 size: 13 residues. V gave up 0 bases and J gave up 3 bases, with 4 bases separating them. Germline assignment: CDR1 MNHNY and CDR2 SVGAGI (reference sequence). Written as DNA, the CDR3 is TGTGCCAGCAGTTACTCAGATACAGATACGCAGTATTTT. This codes for CASSYSDTDTQYF.

This clonotype was observed many times. The gene calls are TRBV12-3 or TRBV12-4 and TRBJ1-1; a possible D gene is TRBD1 (5 bases). The CDR3 contains 13 residues. V was cut by 4 bases and J by 0 bases, with 6 bases left in between. The CDR3 sequence: CASSSQVNTEAFF. The CDR3 region has the DNA TGTGCCAGCAGTTCACAGGTGAACACTGAAGCTTTCTTT.

This clonotype was seen many times. The chain employs TRBV6-5 and TRBJ1-2; D gene ambiguous. The germline V and J ends were trimmed by 2 bases and 3 bases, with 7 bases remaining between them. Germline values: CDR1 MNHEY, CDR2 SVGAGI. The CDR3 covers 13 residues. The CDR3 spells CASSYTFHYGYTF. CDR3 in DNA: TGTGCCAGCAGTTACACATTTCACTATGGCTACACCTTC.

Only a few counts were recorded for this clonotype. The CDR3 protein is CASSRVGTGELFF. The CDR3 region has the DNA TGTGCCAGCAGCAGGGTGGGCACCGGGGAGCTGTTTTTT. The chain couples TRBV5-5 to TRBJ2-2, with unresolved D. The CDR3 has 13 amino acids. In germline, CDR1 is SGHKS, CDR2 YYEKEE (reference sequence). Trimming left V 4 bases short and J 4 bases short, with 8 bases between.

V gene TRBV6-2 or TRBV6-3 combines with J gene TRBJ1-4; D is uncertain. This CDR3 comprises 14 residues. Per germline, CDR1 MNHEY and CDR2 SVGEGT. Trimming pared 7 bases from V and 2 bases from J, leaving 11 bases between. CDR3 DNA sequence: TGTGCCAGCATGACTCTACGGACTAATGAAAAACTGTTTTTT. This codes for CASMTLRTNEKLFF.

This clonotype was picked up many times. The chain combines TRBV15 with TRBJ1-5; the D is unclear. V gave up 1 base and J gave up 6 bases, with 13 bases separating them. Germline V gene data show CDR1 as LNHNV and CDR2 as YYDKDF (reference sequence). CDR3 length: 15 amino acids. The DNA of the CDR3 is TGTGCCACCAGCAGAGCCCATACCGAAGGTCAGCCCCAGCATTTT. Its translation is CATSRAHTEGQPQHF.

This clonotype was seen a few times. This chain links TRBV5-1 with TRBJ1-4; unclear D gene. The CDR3 sequence is 15 residues long. V lost 4 bases to trimming and J lost 5 bases, with 15 bases between them. Per germline, CDR1 SGHRS and CDR2 YFSETQ. The CDR3 DNA reads TGCGCCAGCAGCATCGGACGGCGCCAGAATGAAAAACTGTTTTTT. This codes for CASSIGRRQNEKLFF.

This clonotype was found many times. The rearrangement links TRBV6-2 or TRBV6-3 to TRBJ2-7; the D is unclear. The CDR3 contains 13 residues. V dropped 4 bases and J dropped 5 bases, with 12 bases sitting between them. The germline CDR1 and CDR2 sequences are MNHEY and SVGEGT. In DNA form, the CDR3 reads TGTGCCAGCAGTTCGCAGGATCTCGACGAGCAGTACTTC. Amino acids: CASSSQDLDEQYF.

This clonotype has just a few counts. This sequence joins TRBV29-1 and TRBJ2-4, with TRBD2 matching over 12 bases. Germline V gene data show CDR1 as SQVTM and CDR2 as ANQGSEA. CDR3 length: 14 amino acids. V shed 4 bases, J shed 5 bases, and the junction held 3 bases outside the gene matches. CDR3 loop: CSVASGRAENIQYF. For the CDR3, the DNA is TGCAGCGTTGCTAGCGGGAGGGCCGAAAACATTCAGTACTTC.

This clonotype was recorded at least ten times. This rearrangement joins TRBV28 to TRBJ2-1; D unresolved. V gave up 4 bases and J gave up 0 bases, with 13 bases separating them. Germline V gene lookup returns CDR1 MDHEN and CDR2 SYDVKM. The CDR3 consists of 16 residues. The CDR3 bases are TGTGCCAGCAGTTCCATCGTTATGAGCTCCTACAATGAGCAGTTCTTC. It codes for CASSSIVMSSYNEQFF.

J is TRBJ2-3 and V is TRBV25-1; D tentatively fits TRBD1 or TRBD2 (5 bases each). The CDR3 length is 15 residues. Germline-derived CDR1 and CDR2 are MGHDK and SYGVNS. The V gene lost 4 bases and the J gene lost 2 bases, with 13 bases spanning the gap. In nucleotides, the CDR3 is TGTGCCAGCAGTGTTCTAGCAGGGCACACAGATACGCAGTATTTT. This codes for CASSVLAGHTDTQYF.

The chain carries TRBV28 and TRBJ2-5; D unresolved. Germline V gene data show CDR1 as MDHEN and CDR2 as SYDVKM. The CDR3 contains 11 residues. V was pared by 9 bases and J by 9 bases, with 14 bases between. This chain's CDR3 is CASDSSGAQYF. CDR3 sequence (DNA): TGTGCCAGTGACTCAAGTGGGGCCCAGTACTTC.

J is TRBJ1-4 and V is TRBV29-1; no reliable D call. The germline CDR1 and CDR2 sequences are SQVTM and ANQGSEA. The length of the CDR3 is 13 residues. Trimming cost V 4 bases and J 0 bases, with 6 bases left between them. In DNA, the CDR3 is TGCAGCGTTGGCGTGTCAACTAATGAAAAACTGTTTTTT. Protein sequence: CSVGVSTNEKLFF.

This chain links TRBV11-2 with TRBJ2-1; no firm D call. Per the germline V gene, CDR1 is SGHAT and CDR2 is FQNNGV. Deletions cut 5 bases from V and 8 bases from J, with 7 bases between. CDR3 length: 11 residues. The CDR3 here is CASSVQDEQFF. CDR3 sequence (DNA): TGTGCCAGCAGCGTCCAAGATGAGCAGTTCTTC.